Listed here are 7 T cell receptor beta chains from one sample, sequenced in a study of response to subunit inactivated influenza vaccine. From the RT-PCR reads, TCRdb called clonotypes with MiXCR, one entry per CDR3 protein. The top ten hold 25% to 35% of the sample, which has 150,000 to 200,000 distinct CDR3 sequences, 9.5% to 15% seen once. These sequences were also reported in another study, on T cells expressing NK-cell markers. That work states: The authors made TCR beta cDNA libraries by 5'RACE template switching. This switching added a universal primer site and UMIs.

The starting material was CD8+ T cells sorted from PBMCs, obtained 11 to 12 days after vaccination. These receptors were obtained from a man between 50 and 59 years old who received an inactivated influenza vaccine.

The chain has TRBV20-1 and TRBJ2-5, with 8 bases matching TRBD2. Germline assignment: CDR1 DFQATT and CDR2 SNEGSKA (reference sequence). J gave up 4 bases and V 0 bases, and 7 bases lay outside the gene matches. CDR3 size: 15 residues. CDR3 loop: CSARELTGGGETQYF. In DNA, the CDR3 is TGCAGTGCTAGAGAACTAACGGGAGGGGGAGAGACCCAGTACTTC.

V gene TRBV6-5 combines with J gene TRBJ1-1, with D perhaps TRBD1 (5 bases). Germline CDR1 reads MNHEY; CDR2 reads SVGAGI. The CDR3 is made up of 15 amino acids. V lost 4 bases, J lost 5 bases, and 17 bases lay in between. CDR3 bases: TGTGCCAGCAGTTGGGGGGATTCTATGGGGACTGAAGCTTTCTTT. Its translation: CASSWGDSMGTEAFF.

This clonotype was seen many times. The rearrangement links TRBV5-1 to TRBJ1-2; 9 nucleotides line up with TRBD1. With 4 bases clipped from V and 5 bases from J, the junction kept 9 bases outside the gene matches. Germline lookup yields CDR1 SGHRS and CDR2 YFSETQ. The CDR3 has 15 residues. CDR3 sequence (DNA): TGCGCCAGCAGCCTATCTGTGGGGACAGGGTATGGCTACACCTTC. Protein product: CASSLSVGTGYGYTF.

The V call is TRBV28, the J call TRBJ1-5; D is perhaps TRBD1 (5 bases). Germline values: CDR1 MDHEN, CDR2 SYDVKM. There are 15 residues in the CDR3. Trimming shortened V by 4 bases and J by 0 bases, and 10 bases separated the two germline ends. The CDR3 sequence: CASSSDSGSNQPQHF. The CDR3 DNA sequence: TGTGCCAGCAGTTCAGACAGCGGTAGCAATCAGCCCCAGCATTTT.

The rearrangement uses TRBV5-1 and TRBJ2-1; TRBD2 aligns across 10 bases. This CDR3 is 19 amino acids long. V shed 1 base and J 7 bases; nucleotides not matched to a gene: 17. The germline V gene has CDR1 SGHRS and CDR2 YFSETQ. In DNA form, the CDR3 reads TGCGCCAGCAGCTTGAGGGACAGTTCAACTAGCGGGATGATAAATGAGCAGTTCTTC. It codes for CASSLRDSSTSGMINEQFF.

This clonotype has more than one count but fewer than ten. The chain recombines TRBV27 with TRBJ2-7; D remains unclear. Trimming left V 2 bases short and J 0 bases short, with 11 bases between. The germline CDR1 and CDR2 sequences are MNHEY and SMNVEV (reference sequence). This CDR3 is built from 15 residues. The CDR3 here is CASSLDMLSSYEQYF. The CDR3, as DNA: TGTGCCAGCAGTTTAGACATGCTGAGCTCCTACGAGCAGTACTTC.

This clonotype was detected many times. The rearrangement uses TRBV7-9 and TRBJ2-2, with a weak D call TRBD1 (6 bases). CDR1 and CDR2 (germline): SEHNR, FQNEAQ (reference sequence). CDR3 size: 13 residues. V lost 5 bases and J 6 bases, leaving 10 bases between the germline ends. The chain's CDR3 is CASSGGASGELFF. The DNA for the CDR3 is TGTGCCAGCAGCGGGGGCGCCTCCGGGGAGCTGTTTTTT.